This T cell receptor (beta chain) is from a study of shared clonotypes between healthy human individuals. CDR1 LGHNA and CDR2 YNFKEQ come from the germline V gene. The CDR3 spans 15 residues. V dropped 4 bases and J dropped 2 bases, with 14 bases sitting between them. This clone appeared a few times. The naive CD8 subset, CD45RO-negative cells positively selected for CCR7, excluded terminally differentiated effector memory CD45RA+ cells. Repertoires were generated with immunoSEQ multiplex PCR, while TCRdb's copy carries only in-frame clones and drops some. The sample lists 2 million to 2.5 million clones, about 93% occurring once.

This TCR was recovered from a man aged 18 to 35 in good health. Some clones in this sample may be carry-over from other donors' samples. Sequenced input: naive CD8+ T cells from PBMCs. J is TRBJ1-1 and V is TRBV4-2; a possible D gene is TRBD1 (6 bases). In nucleotides, the CDR3 is TGTGCCAGCAGCCCGCCGTTGGACAGAAACACTGAAGCTTTCTTT. This codes for CASSPPLDRNTEAFF.